A selection of T cell receptor beta chains follows, all from one sample in a study of long-term antiretroviral therapy in people with HIV. TCRdb's copy holds only in-frame clones and misses some; the assay was immunoSEQ multiplex PCR. The sample carries fewer than 25,000 clones, 65% to 90% recorded once. The sample here was unsorted PBMCs, taken 1.8 years before starting antiretroviral therapy. The source is a woman in her twenties or thirties with HIV. Each CDR3 is given with its conserved first and last residue. Each record gives: J gene, D gene, CDR3 length, V gene, CDR3 DNA, CDR3 protein. A D gene is named only where the DNA matches it firmly.

TRBJ1-3	-	19	TRBV15	TGTGCCACCAGCAGAGACTCGCGGGGTTCGGGGGGGAGAGGAAACACCATATATTTT	CATSRDSRGSGGRGNTIYF
TRBJ1-6	-	13	TRBV27	TGTGCCTCGAAATGGGGTTGGAATTCACCCCTCCACTTT	CASKWGWNSPLHF
TRBJ2-5	-	13	TRBV5-6	TGTGCCAGCACCTCCGCCGGGTTGAAGACCCAGTACTTC	CASTSAGLKTQYF
TRBJ2-5	-	13	TRBV28	TGTGCCAGCAGTTTATCCCGAGGGGAGACCCAGTACTTC	CASSLSRGETQYF
TRBJ1-3	-	17	TRBV5-1	TGCGCCAGCAGCTTGGGCGGGGGACGGGGAGCTGGAAACACCATATATTTT	CASSLGGGRGAGNTIYF
TRBJ1-1	-	12	TRBV7-3	TGTGCCAGCAGCTCCCCCTCAGGCGAAGCTTTCTTT	CASSSPSGEAFF
TRBJ2-5	TRBD1	15	TRBV5-1	TGCGCCAGCAGCGGGGGACAGGGGACGGGGGAGACCCAGTACTTC	CASSGGQGTGETQYF
TRBJ2-4	-	15	TRBV7-2	TGTGCCAGCAGCTGGTCGGTCACGGTCAAAAACATTCAGTACTTC	CASSWSVTVKNIQYF
TRBJ2-1	TRBD1	15	TRBV10-3	TGTGCCAGCGAACCGACAGGGACCCTCTACAATGAGCAGTTCTTC	CASEPTGTLYNEQFF
TRBJ2-1	TRBD2	15	TRBV14	TGTGCCAGGAGTATGACTAGCCTTGTCTACAATGAGCAGTTCTTC	CARSMTSLVYNEQFF
TRBJ2-3	TRBD2	17	TRBV5-1	TGCGCCAGCAGCTTGAAAACTAGCGGGGGGGCTACAGATACGCAGTATTTT	CASSLKTSGGATDTQYF
TRBJ2-3	-	14	TRBV5-1	TGCGCCAGCAGCTTGGAACAGGGGCGGGGTACGCAGTATTTT	CASSLEQGRGTQYF
TRBJ2-3	-	14	TRBV2	TGTGCCAGCATGACGGCTCATAGCACAGATACGCAGTATTTT	CASMTAHSTDTQYF
TRBJ1-1	TRBD1	18	TRBV5-1	TGCGCCAGCAGCTTGAGGCCGACAGGGGGTTCGGGTAGCACTGAAGCTTTCTTT	CASSLRPTGGSGSTEAFF
TRBJ2-1	TRBD2	19	TRBV19	TGTGCCAGTAGTATAGCCGGACTAGCGGGGGCCTCCGCCAACAATGAGCAGTTCTTC	CASSIAGLAGASANNEQFF
TRBJ2-5	TRBD2	16	TRBV9	TGTGCCAGCAGCGTAGGCCGGGGGGTATCACACGAGACCCAGTACTTC	CASSVGRGVSHETQYF
TRBJ1-2	-	13	TRBV9	TGTGCCAGCAGCGATGGGACGTTAAATGGCTACACCTTC	CASSDGTLNGYTF
TRBJ1-1	-	13	TRBV30	TGTGCCTGGAATTATAGGCCGAACACTGAAGCTTTCTTT	CAWNYRPNTEAFF